The entry that follows covers one T cell receptor beta chain sequence. Its antigen remains unknown. 5'RACE template switching produced TCR cDNA carrying a universal primer site and UMIs. TCRdb reprocessed the 5' RACE reads via MiXCR and lists one record per CDR3 protein. The sample lists hundreds of thousands of distinct CDR3 sequences, roughly 4% occurring once. This sample is drawn from a study of T cells after yellow fever vaccination. Findings and caveats of the study: Most clones from primary vaccination were detected again post-booster (just under 97% CD4, approximately 90% CD8).

This CDR3 comprises 16 residues. Germline assignment: CDR1 DFQATT and CDR2 SNEGSKA (reference sequence). V lost 0 bases and J lost 2, with 14 bases in between. The sample in question was PBMCs, obtained 5 days after the yellow fever booster vaccination. The rearrangement joins TRBV20-1 to TRBJ1-3; D remains ambiguous. This clonotype was sampled from a man between 18 and 35 years old who received the YFV17D yellow fever vaccine. For the CDR3, the DNA is TGCAGTGCTAGAGATCGGCCGGATAAAGCTGGAAACACCATATATTTT. Translating it yields CSARDRPDKAGNTIYF.